This T cell receptor (beta chain) was identified during a study of shared clonotypes between healthy human individuals. About the study: Each donor's CD4 naive and CD4 memory cells filled three plates apiece, CD8 naive two, and CD8 memory one.

The data were produced by immunoSEQ multiplex PCR, yet TCRdb's version contains in-frame clones alone and is incomplete. The sample has about 2,200,000 clones, about 92% seen once. Naive CD8 cells were CD45RO-negative, positively selected for CCR7, excluding terminally differentiated effector memory CD45RA+ cells. The CDR3 is 14 residues long. Germline CDR1 MNHEY, CDR2 SMNVEV (reference sequence). V lost 5 bases to trimming and J lost 8 bases, with 18 bases between them. The sample comprised naive CD8+ T cells from PBMCs. The TCR sequence derives from a man aged 18 to 30 in good health. Some clones in this sample may be carry-over from other donors' samples. The J gene is TRBJ1-2, the V gene TRBV27; D perhaps matches TRBD1 (6 bases). This chain's CDR3 is CASSPDYNREGYTF. The CDR3 DNA follows: TGTGCCAGCAGTCCCGATTACAACAGGGAAGGCTACACCTTC.